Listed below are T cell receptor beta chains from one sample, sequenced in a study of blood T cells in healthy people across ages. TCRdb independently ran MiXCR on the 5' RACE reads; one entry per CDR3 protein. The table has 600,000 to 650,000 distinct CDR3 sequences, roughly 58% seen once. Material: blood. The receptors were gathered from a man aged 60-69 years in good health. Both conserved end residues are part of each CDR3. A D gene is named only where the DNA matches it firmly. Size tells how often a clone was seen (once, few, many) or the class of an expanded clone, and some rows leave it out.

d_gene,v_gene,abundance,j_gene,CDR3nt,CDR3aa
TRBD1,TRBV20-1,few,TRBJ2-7,TGCAGTGCCCCTGGACAGGGGCAATACGAGCAGTACTTC,CSAPGQGQYEQYF
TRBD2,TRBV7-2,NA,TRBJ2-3,TGTGCCAGCAGCTCTCGGACTAGCGGGGGGCCCACAGATACGCAGTATTTT,CASSSRTSGGPTDTQYF
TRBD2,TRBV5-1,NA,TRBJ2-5,TGCGCCAGCAGCTTATACCGGGGACTAGGGACGCAAGAGACCCAGTACTTC,CASSLYRGLGTQETQYF
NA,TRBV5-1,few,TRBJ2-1,TGCGCCAGCAGCTCGAGCAGGGATTCCAATGAGCAGTTCTTC,CASSSSRDSNEQFF
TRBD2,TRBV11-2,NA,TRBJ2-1,TGTGCCAGCAGCCTCCGGACTAGCCTGCCCAATGAGCAGTTCTTC,CASSLRTSLPNEQFF
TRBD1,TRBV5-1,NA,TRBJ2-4,TGCGCCAGCAGCTTGGGCAACTCCGGGACAGGGATTGGAAACATTCAGTACTTC,CASSLGNSGTGIGNIQYF
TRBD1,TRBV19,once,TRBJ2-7,TGTGCCAGTAGCCCACCTAAGGGGACAGTCTACGAGCAGTACTTC,CASSPPKGTVYEQYF
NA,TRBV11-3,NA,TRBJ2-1,TGTGCCAGCAGCCTGACTCAGGGGAATGAGCAGTTCTTC,CASSLTQGNEQFF
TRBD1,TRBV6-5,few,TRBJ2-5,TGTGCCAGCTGGTCGGTAACAGGGGCCCTCCAAGAGACCCAGTACTTC,CASWSVTGALQETQYF
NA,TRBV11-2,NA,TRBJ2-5,TGTGCCAGCAGCTTAGATACGAACACCCGGAAAGAGACCCAGTACTTC,CASSLDTNTRKETQYF
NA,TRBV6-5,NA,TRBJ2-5,TGTGCCAACAGTGGGAGGAGACCCAGAGAGACCCAGTACTTC,CANSGRRPRETQYF
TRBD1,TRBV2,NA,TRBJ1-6,TGTGCCAGCATCCAACAGGGGTTATATAATTCACCCCTCCACTTT,CASIQQGLYNSPLHF
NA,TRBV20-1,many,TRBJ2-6,TGCAGTGCTAGTTCCATCTCTGGGGCCAACGTCCTGACTTTC,CSASSISGANVLTF
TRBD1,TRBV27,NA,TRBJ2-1,TGTGCCAGCAGTTTAAGCCCCCCGACAGGGTACCCCTACAATGAGCAGTTCTTC,CASSLSPPTGYPYNEQFF
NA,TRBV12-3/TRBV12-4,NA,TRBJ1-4,TGTGCCAGCAGTTTGTGGCAGGTCAATGAAAAACTGTTTTTT,CASSLWQVNEKLFF
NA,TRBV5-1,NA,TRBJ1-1,TGCGCCAGCAGAACGCAGCCGAACACTGAAGCTTTCTTT,CASRTQPNTEAFF
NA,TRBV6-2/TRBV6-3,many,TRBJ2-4,TGTGCCAGCAGTTACTCCGTAGCCAAAAACATTCAGTACTTC,CASSYSVAKNIQYF
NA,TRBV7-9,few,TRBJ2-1,TGTGCCGGAGGGGGACTTTACAATGAGCAGTTCTTC,CAGGGLYNEQFF
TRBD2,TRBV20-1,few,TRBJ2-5,TGCAGTGCTAACCAGGGACTAGCCCAAGAGACCCAGTACTTC,CSANQGLAQETQYF
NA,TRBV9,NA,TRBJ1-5,TGTGCCAGCAGCCTGGGGGACCCGGGCCAGCCCCAGCATTTT,CASSLGDPGQPQHF
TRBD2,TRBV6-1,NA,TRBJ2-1,TGTGCCAGCAGTGCCCAGCGGGGCTCCTACAATGAGCAGTTCTTC,CASSAQRGSYNEQFF
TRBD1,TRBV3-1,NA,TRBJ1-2,TGTGCCAGCAGCCACCAAGCCGGGACAGGGGGATATGGCTACACCTTC,CASSHQAGTGGYGYTF
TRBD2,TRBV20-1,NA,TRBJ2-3,TGCAGTGCTAGAGAGGGTGGGGGGGGAGCAGATACGCAGTATTTT,CSAREGGGGADTQYF
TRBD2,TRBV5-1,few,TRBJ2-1,TGCGCCAGCAGTCCTGGGGAGGGGTTAAATGAGCAGTTCTTC,CASSPGEGLNEQFF
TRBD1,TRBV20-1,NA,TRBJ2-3,TGCAGTGCGGTACAGGGGGCTGGTACGCAGTATTTT,CSAVQGAGTQYF
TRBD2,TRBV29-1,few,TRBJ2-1,TGCAGCGTTGAAGTAGGTGGCGGGGGGGAGCAGTTCTTC,CSVEVGGGGEQFF
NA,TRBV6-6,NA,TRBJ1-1,TGTGCCAGCAGCTACTCAGCGACCACTGAAGCTTTCTTT,CASSYSATTEAFF
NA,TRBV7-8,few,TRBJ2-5,TGTGCCAGCAGCTTTAACAGTCAAGAGACCCAGTACTTC,CASSFNSQETQYF
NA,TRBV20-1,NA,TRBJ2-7,TGCAGTGTCTCACCAAAGGGGAGAGGCTCCTACGAGCAGTACTTC,CSVSPKGRGSYEQYF
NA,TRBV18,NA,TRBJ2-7,TGTGCCAGCTCACCCCCGCTGGGCCCCTACGAGCAGTACTTC,CASSPPLGPYEQYF
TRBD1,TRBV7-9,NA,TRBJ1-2,TGTGCCAGCAGCCCCCCGACAGGGAGGGATGGCTACACCTTC,CASSPPTGRDGYTF
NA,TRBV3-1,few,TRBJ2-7,TGTGCCAGCAGCCGCATGCCTAACGGACAGTACGAGCAGTACTTC,CASSRMPNGQYEQYF
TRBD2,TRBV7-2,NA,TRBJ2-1,TGTGCCAGCAGCTTTGGACTAGCGATTTACAATGAGCAGTTCTTC,CASSFGLAIYNEQFF
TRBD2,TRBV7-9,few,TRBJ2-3,TGTGCCAGCAGCTCCCCCTCGCTTAGCGGGACGACAACTAGCACAGATACGCAGTATTTT,CASSSPSLSGTTTSTDTQYF
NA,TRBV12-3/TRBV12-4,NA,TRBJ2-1,TGTGCCAGCAGTTTAAGGGGAGCGGGCCCACTAAACAATGAGCAGTTCTTC,CASSLRGAGPLNNEQFF
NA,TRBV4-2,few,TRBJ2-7,TGTGCCAGCAGCGGGGCGTTGGGGGTATCCTACGAGCAGTACTTC,CASSGALGVSYEQYF
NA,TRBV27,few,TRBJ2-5,TGTGCCAGCAGTTTAGGACTAAAAGAGACCCAGTACTTC,CASSLGLKETQYF
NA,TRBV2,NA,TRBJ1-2,TGTGCCAGCAGTGAGCTTTTTCGAGGAGGTGGTGGCTACACCTTC,CASSELFRGGGGYTF
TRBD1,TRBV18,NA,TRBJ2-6,TGTGCCAGCTCACCTCCGGGACAGGCCCTCTCTGGGGCCAACGTCCTGACTTTC,CASSPPGQALSGANVLTF
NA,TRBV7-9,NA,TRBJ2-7,TGTGCCAGCCGTAAGTCGGACGAGCAGTACTTC,CASRKSDEQYF
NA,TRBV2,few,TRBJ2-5,TGTGCCAGTAGCCTGGACGGGCAGTATCAAGAGACCCAGTACTTC,CASSLDGQYQETQYF
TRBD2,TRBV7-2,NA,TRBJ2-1,TGTGCCAGCAGCTCCTTTAGCGGGAGCTCCTACAATGAGCAGTTCTTC,CASSSFSGSSYNEQFF
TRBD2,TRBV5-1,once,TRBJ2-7,TGCGCCAGCAGCTCGACTAGCGGGGGGAACGGTGAGCAGTACTTC,CASSSTSGGNGEQYF
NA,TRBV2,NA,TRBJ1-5,TGTGCCAGCAGCCTCAAATATAGCAATCAGCCCCAGCATTTT,CASSLKYSNQPQHF
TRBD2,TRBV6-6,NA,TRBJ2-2,TGTGCCAGCAGTCTTGAAGGACTAGCGTACACCGGGGAGCTGTTTTTT,CASSLEGLAYTGELFF
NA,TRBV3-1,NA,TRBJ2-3,TGTGCCAGCAGCCAAGATCTCGCGGGGAGAAGCACAGATACGCAGTATTTT,CASSQDLAGRSTDTQYF
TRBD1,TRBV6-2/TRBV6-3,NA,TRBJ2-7,TGTGCCAGCAGTTACCTAGAAGAAAGGGGACAGGGAGTGAACGAGCAGTACTTC,CASSYLEERGQGVNEQYF
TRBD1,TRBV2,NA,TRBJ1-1,TGTGCCAGCGACAGGGGGCGGACTGAAGCTTTCTTT,CASDRGRTEAFF